Listed below are T cell receptor beta chains from one sample, sequenced in a study of cytomegalovirus exposure and HLA in healthy donors. Libraries were prepared by immunoSEQ multiplex PCR; TCRdb keeps only in-frame clonotypes and omits some of them. Of tens of thousands of clones in the sample, around 77% are singletons; the top ten hold over 0.5%. Sequencing was carried out using PBMCs. All receptors come from a man aged 30 to 45 in good health and CMV-seronegative. The conserved cysteine and the conserved F or W are not part of the CDR3 here. Size values are once, few and many counts, or a class for expanded clones, and some rows have none.

>TRBV7-2|-
ASSAQGYGYT
>TRBV6-5|-
ASSYLGTGATEAF
>TRBV20-1|-
SASSGTQY
>TRBV5-1|-
ASSFTDRAGSPLH
>TRBV5-8|-
ASTFGVGVGT
>TRBV14|-
ASSQDPPGPTDTQY
>TRBV9|-
ASSPREGDFLNTEAF
>TRBV19|-
ASSNGARAL
>TRBV6-6|-
ASSATGSGQPQH
>TRBV11-2|-
ASRTPRVGWNNEKLF
>TRBV5-6|-
ASSYALGLAGGPENEQY
>TRBV4-2|-
ASSQDNRATSPLH
>TRBV19|-
ASRGVEGKRSSNYGYT
>TRBV5-1|-
ASSLYLGLLGTEAF
>TRBV11-1|-
ASSFLTGQQETQY
>TRBV5-1|few
ASSWGQLNTEAF
>TRBV5-6|-
ASNSGQDFGNTIY
>TRBV18|-
ASSPLTGNPGNTIY
>TRBV19|-
ASELAGVHYNEQF
>TRBV9|-
ASSVDPTANTEAF
>TRBV29-1|-
SVGDSLSEKLF
>TRBV6-5|-
ASSFRGTEAF
>TRBV19|-
ASSMLAGVGGRNEQF
>TRBV9|-
ASSVAPMRETQY
>TRBV2|-
ASGGGDSNQPQH
>TRBV7-2|-
ASSLGTGSEAF
>TRBV29-1|-
SVVGLAGQNPSDTQY
>TRBV27|-
ASSLGRVTEAF
>TRBV27|-
ASSPGTALFGGYT